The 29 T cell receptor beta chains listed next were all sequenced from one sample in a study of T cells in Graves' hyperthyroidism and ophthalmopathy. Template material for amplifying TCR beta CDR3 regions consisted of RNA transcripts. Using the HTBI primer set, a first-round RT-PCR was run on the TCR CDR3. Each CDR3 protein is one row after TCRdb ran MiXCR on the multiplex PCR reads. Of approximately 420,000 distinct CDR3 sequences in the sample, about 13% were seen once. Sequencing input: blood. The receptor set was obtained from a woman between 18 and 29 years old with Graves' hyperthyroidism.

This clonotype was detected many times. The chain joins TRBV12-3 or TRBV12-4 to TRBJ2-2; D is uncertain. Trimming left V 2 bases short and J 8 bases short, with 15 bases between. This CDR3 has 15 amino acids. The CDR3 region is CASSLRASASGELFF. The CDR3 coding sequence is TGTGCCAGCAGTTTACGAGCATCGGCGTCTGGGGAGCTGTTTTTT.

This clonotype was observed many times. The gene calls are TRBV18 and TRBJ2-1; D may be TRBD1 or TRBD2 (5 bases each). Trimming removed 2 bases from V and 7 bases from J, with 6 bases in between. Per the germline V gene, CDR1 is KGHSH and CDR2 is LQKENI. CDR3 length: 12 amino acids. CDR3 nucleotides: TGTGCCAGCTCACCATGGGGGAATGAGCAGTTCTTC. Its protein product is CASSPWGNEQFF.

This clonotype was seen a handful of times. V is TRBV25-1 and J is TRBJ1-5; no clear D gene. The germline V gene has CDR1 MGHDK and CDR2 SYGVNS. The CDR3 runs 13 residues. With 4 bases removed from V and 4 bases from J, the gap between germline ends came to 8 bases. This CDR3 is CASSGTHNQPQHF. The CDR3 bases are TGTGCCAGCAGTGGTACCCATAATCAGCCCCAGCATTTT.

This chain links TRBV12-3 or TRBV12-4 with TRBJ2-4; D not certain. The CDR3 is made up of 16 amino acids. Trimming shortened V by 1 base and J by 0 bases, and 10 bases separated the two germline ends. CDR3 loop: CASSLEASRAKNIQYF. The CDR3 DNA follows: TGTGCCAGCAGTTTAGAGGCCAGCCGAGCCAAAAACATTCAGTACTTC.

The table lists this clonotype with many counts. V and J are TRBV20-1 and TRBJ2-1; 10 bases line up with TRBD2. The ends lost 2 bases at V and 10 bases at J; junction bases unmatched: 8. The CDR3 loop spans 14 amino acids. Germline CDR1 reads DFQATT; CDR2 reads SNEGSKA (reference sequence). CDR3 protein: CSARTLAGVGEQFF. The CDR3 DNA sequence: TGCAGTGCTAGAACGCTAGCGGGAGTAGGAGAGCAGTTCTTC.

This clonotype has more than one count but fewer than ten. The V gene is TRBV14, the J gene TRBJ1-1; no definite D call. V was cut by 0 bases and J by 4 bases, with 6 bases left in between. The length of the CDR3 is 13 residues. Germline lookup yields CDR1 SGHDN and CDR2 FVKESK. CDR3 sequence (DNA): TGTGCCAGCAGCCAAGATTTAGTCACTGAAGCTTTCTTT. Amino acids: CASSQDLVTEAFF.

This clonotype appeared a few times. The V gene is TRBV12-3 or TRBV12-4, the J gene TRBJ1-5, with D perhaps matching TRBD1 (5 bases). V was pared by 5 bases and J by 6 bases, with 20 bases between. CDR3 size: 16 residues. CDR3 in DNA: TGTGCCAGCAGTCCTACGACCCCCTGGGGACGTCAGCCCCAGCATTTT. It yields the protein CASSPTTPWGRQPQHF.

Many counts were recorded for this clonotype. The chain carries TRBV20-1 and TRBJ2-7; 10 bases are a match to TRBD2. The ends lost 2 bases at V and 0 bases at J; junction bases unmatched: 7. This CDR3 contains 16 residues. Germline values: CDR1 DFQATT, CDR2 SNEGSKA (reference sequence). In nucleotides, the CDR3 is TGCAGTGCTAGAAAGGTAGCGGGAGGTAGCTCCTACGAGCAGTACTTC. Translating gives CSARKVAGGSSYEQYF.

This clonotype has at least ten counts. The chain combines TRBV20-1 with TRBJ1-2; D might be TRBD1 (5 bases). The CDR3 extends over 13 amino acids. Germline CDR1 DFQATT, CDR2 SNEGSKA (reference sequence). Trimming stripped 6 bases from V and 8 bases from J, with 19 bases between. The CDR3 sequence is CSATPGETRGYTF. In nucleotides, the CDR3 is TGCAGTGCGACCCCGGGGGAAACGAGAGGCTACACCTTC.

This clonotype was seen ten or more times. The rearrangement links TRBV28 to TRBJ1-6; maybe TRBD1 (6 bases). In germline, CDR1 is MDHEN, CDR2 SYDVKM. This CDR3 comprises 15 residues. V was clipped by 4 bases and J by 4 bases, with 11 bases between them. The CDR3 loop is CASSSGAAYNSPLHF. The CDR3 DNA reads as TGTGCCAGCAGTTCGGGGGCAGCTTATAATTCACCCCTCCACTTT.

The CDR3 DNA sequence: TGTGCCAGCAGTGAAAGGTTGTTCACTGAAGCTTTCTTT. This translates into CASSERLFTEAFF. The chain uses TRBV6-1 and TRBJ1-1; D is unclear. V shed 2 bases and J shed 4 bases, with 8 bases lying between them. Germline loops: CDR1 MNHNS, CDR2 SASEGT. This CDR3 spans 13 amino acids.

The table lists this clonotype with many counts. The CDR3 DNA follows: TGTGCCAGCAGTTCAAGATCCTACAATGAGCAGTTCTTC. This codes for CASSSRSYNEQFF. The V call is TRBV6-1, the J call TRBJ2-1; D gene uncertain. The V gene lost 5 bases and the J gene lost 1 base, with 6 bases spanning the gap. Germline V CDR1 and CDR2: MNHNS, SASEGT. CDR3 length: 13 amino acids.

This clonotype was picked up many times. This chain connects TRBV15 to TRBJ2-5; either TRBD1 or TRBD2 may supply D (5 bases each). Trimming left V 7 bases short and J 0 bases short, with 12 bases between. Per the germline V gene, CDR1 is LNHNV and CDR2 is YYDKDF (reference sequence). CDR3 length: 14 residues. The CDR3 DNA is TGTGCCACCAACTCCGGGGCCTACCAAGAGACCCAGTACTTC. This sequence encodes CATNSGAYQETQYF.

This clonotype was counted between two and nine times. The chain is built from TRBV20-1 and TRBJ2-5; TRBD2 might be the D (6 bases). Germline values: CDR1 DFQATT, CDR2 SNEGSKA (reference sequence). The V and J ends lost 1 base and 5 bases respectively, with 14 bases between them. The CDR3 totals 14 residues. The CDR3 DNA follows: TGCAGTGCTAGAGTCGGGAGTCCTCGGGAGACCCAGTACTTC. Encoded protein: CSARVGSPRETQYF.

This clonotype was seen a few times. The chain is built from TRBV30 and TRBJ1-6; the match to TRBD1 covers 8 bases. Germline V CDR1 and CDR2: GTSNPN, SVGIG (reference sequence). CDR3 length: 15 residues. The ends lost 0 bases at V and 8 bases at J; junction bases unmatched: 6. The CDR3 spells CAWSVGGQGYSPLHF. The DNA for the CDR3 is TGTGCCTGGAGTGTAGGCGGACAGGGCTATTCACCCCTCCACTTT.

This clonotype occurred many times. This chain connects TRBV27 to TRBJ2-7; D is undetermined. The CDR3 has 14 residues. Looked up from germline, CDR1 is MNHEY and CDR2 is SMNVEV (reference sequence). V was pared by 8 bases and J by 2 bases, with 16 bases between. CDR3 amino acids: CASSTYYGPYEQYF. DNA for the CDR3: TGTGCCAGCTCCACCTACTACGGGCCCTACGAGCAGTACTTC.

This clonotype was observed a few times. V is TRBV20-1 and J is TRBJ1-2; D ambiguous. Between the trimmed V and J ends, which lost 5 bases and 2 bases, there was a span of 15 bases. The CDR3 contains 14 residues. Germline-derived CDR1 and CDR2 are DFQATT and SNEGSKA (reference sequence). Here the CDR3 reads CSAGTDPGNYGYTF. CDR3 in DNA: TGCAGTGCTGGAACGGATCCGGGGAACTATGGCTACACCTTC.

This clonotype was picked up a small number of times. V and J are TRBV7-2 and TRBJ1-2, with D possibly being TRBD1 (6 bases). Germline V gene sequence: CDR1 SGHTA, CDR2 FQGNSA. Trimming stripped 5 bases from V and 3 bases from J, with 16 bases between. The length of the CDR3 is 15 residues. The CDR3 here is CASSRGQPGDYGYTF. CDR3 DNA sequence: TGTGCCAGCAGCCGAGGACAGCCCGGGGACTATGGCTACACCTTC.

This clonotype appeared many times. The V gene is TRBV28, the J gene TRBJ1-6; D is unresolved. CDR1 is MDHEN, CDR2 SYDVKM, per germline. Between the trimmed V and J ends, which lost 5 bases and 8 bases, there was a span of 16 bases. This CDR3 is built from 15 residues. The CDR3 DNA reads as TGTGCCAGCAGTGAATCCCTGGTAAATTATTCACCCCTCCACTTT. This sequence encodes CASSESLVNYSPLHF.

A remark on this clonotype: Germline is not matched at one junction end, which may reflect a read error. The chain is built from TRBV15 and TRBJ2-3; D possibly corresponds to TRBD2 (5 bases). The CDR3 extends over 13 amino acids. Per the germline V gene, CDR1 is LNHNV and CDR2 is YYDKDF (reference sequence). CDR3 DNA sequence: TGTGCCACCAGCGTGGGAGTCGGAGATGCGCAGTATTTT. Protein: CATSVGVGDAQYF.

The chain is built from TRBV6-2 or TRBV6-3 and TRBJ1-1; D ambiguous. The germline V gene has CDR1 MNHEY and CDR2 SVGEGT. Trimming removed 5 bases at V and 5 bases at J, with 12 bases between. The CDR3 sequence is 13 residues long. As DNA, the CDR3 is TGTGCCAGCAGTACAAGGGAGCGGACTGAAGCTTTCTTT. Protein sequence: CASSTRERTEAFF.

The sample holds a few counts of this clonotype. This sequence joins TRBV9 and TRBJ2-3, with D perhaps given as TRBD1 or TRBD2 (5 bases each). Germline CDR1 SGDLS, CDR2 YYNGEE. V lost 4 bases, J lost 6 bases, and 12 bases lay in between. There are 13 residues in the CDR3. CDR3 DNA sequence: TGTGCCAGCAGCCTCCGAGGGGAGGATACGCAGTATTTT. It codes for CASSLRGEDTQYF. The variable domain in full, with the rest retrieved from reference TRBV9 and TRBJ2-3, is DSGVTQTPKHLITATGQRVTLRCSPRSGDLSVYWYQQSLDQGLQFLIQYYNGEERAKGNILERFSAQQFPDLHSELNLSSLELGDSALYFCASSLRGEDTQYFGPGTRLTVL.

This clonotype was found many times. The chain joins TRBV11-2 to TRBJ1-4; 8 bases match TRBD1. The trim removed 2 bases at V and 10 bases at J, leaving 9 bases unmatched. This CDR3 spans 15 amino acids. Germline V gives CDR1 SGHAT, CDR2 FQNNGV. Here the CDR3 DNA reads TGTGCCAGCAGCTTACAAGGACAGGGAAAGGGAAAACTGTTTTTT. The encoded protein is CASSLQGQGKGKLFF.

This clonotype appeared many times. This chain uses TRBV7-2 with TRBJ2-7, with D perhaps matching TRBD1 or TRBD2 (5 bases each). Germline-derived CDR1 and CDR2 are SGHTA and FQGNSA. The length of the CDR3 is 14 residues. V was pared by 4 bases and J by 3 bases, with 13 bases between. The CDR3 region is CASSSFGTHYEQYF. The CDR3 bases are TGTGCCAGCAGCTCTTTCGGGACCCACTACGAGCAGTACTTC.

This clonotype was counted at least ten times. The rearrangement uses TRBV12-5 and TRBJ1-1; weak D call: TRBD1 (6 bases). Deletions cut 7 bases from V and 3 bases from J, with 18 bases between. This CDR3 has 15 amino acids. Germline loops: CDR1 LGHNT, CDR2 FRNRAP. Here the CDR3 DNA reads TGTGCTAGTGTGGCAGGGGCAAGAGGGGACACTGAAGCTTTCTTT. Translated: CASVAGARGDTEAFF.

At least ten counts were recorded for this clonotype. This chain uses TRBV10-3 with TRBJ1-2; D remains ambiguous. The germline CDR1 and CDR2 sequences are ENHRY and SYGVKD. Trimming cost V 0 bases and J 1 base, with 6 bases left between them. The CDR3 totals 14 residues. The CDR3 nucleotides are TGTGCCATCAGTGAGTCGGGCAGTAACTATGGCTACACCTTC. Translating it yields CAISESGSNYGYTF.

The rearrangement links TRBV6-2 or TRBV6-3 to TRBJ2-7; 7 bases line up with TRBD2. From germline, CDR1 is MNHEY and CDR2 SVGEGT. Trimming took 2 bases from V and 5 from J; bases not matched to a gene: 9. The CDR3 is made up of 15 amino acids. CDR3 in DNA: TGTGCCAGCAGTTACCTTTTGGGGGGGACGGACGAGCAGTACTTC. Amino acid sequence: CASSYLLGGTDEQYF.

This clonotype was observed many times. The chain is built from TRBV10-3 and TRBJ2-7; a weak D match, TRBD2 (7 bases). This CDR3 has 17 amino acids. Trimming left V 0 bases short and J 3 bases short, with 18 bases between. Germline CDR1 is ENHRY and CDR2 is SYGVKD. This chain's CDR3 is CAISESATGRTSYEQYF. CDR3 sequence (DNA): TGTGCCATCAGTGAGTCGGCGACAGGAAGGACTAGCTACGAGCAGTACTTC.

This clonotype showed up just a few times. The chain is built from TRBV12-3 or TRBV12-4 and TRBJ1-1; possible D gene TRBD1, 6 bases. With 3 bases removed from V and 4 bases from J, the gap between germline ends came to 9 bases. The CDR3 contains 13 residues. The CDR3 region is CASSLNRATEAFF. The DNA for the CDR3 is TGTGCCAGCAGTTTGAACAGGGCCACTGAAGCTTTCTTT.